The rows below give T cell receptor beta chains drawn from one sample of a study of blood T cell repertoires in COVID-19. Sequencing was performed with immunoSEQ multiplex PCR; in TCRdb, only in-frame clones are kept and a portion is missing. The top ten clones hold 4.9% of a sample with 90,000 to 120,000 clones, roughly nine tenths of them seen once. Sequenced sample: peripheral blood. Receptor source: a man between 35 and 55 years old with active or convalescent COVID-19. CDR3s leave out the opening cysteine and the closing phenylalanine or tryptophan. The order of the fields is V gene, J gene, CDR3 protein.

TRBV6-2/TRBV6-3	TRBJ1-1	ASSYRTGTTEAF
TRBV18	TRBJ2-7	ASSPPGPAEQY
TRBV7-2	TRBJ1-2	ASSPPDRGGRYT
TRBV6-5	TRBJ2-2	ASSRSGEHGELF
TRBV27	TRBJ2-1	ASSLSFGGRVVNEQF
TRBV5-4	TRBJ1-1	ASSLEMERPEAF
TRBV15	TRBJ2-1	ATSRVSSGSDEQF
TRBV20-1	TRBJ1-1	SARDLPEAF
TRBV6-5	TRBJ2-7	ASSYLGQATYEQY
TRBV5-4	TRBJ2-1	ASSSPSVDLAKQF
TRBV7-2	TRBJ1-4	ASSPLDRGPTNEKLF
TRBV9	TRBJ1-2	ASSVEKGGNYGYT
TRBV18	TRBJ1-2	ASSLGQGRDGYT
TRBV2	TRBJ2-3	ASSEVGVPTDTQY
TRBV19	TRBJ1-4	AKVGGRGKLF
TRBV4-3	TRBJ2-4	ASSQADGLAGSSKNIQY
TRBV4-1	TRBJ1-3	ASGHPNRASGGTIY
TRBV7-8	TRBJ2-7	ASSLGPSASYEQY
TRBV5-6	TRBJ2-3	ASSLGSGASTDTQY
TRBV3-1/TRBV3-2	TRBJ1-2	ASSPPTVANYGYT
TRBV29-1	TRBJ1-5	SVQSSSNQPQH
TRBV5-1	TRBJ1-2	ASSSGQTNYGYT
TRBV6-5	TRBJ1-1	ASKSINTEAF
TRBV19	TRBJ1-1	ASSIGKNTEAF
TRBV7-2	TRBJ1-3	ASSLSDSRNTIY
TRBV4-3	TRBJ1-2	ASSQERDRVFRQNYGYT
TRBV18	TRBJ2-7	ASSPRTSGYEQY
TRBV7-9	TRBJ1-1	ASSPPGSQAF
TRBV5-4	TRBJ2-3	ASSLQGDTQY
TRBV18	TRBJ2-7	ASSPAGGPHEQY
TRBV3-1/TRBV3-2	TRBJ2-3	ASSQDSSGRTTDTQY
TRBV4-1	TRBJ1-6	ASSQVPLNNSPLH
TRBV6-1	TRBJ1-4	ASSEGQAGGEKLF
TRBV7-6	TRBJ2-2	ASSSSREGSNTGELF
TRBV7-8	TRBJ2-7	ASSSTLTSGSYEQY
TRBV4-1	TRBJ2-3	ASRLDRGSDTQY
TRBV19	TRBJ1-5	ASSLTGAVQPQH
TRBV5-1	TRBJ2-1	ASSFLAGTYNEQF
TRBV28	TRBJ2-5	ASSLGQGLRTQY
TRBV10-3	TRBJ2-7	AISEDFASSYEQY
TRBV30	TRBJ1-1	AWSSKQGWANTEAF
TRBV30	TRBJ1-3	AWSAGYSGNTIY
TRBV4-1	TRBJ2-7	ASSQEGIYEQY
TRBV30	TRBJ2-7	AWIGAGTYEQY
TRBV27	TRBJ2-1	ASSSGTSGRNEQF
TRBV20-1	TRBJ1-5	SASPGGNNQPQH
TRBV5-1	TRBJ1-2	ASSLDVTGVGNYGYT
TRBV18	TRBJ2-2	ASSLSYRTGELF